These 18 T cell receptor beta chains came from one sample sequenced in a study of Ad26.COV2.S vaccination and SARS-CoV-2 variants. Treatment here: around 19 received Ad26.COV2.S at low or high dose, single or two shots; about 5 received placebo; per-sample allocation not given. Vaccine and placebo recipients were sampled on day 63 after the first injection. Profiling relied on immunoSEQ multiplex PCR, and the TCRdb table lists in-frame clones only, not all of them. The data show about 350,000 clones, approximately 90% seen once. Source: peripheral blood, taken in a trial of Ad26.COV2.S vaccine versus placebo. The receptors were sampled from a person between 18 and 65 years old who received the Ad26.COV2.S COVID-19 vaccine or a placebo.

The chain couples TRBV11-3 to TRBJ2-1; TRBD2 matches 11 bases. Looked up from germline, CDR1 is SGHNT and CDR2 is YENEEA. The CDR3 length is 20 residues. Trimming at V came to 1 base and at J to 2 bases, leaving 13 bases not matched to a gene. As DNA, the CDR3 is TGTGCCAGCAGCTTAGGGCCCCGCCTAGCGGGGGGCCAAACCTACAATGAGCAGTTCTTC. Amino acids: CASSLGPRLAGGQTYNEQFF.

V is TRBV12-3 or TRBV12-4 and J is TRBJ1-5, with D possibly TRBD1 on 6 matching bases. CDR3 length: 12 residues. The V end lost 3 bases, the J end lost 11 bases, and 11 bases lay between the germline ends. CDR3 protein: CASSFGQLAQHF. CDR3 coding DNA: TGTGCCAGCAGTTTTGGACAGTTGGCCCAGCATTTT.

The genes are TRBV6-1 and TRBJ1-2; weak D call: TRBD1 (6 bases). CDR3 length: 17 residues. The ends were cut back, 2 bases at V and 10 bases at J, with 26 bases in the middle. Germline V gives CDR1 MNHNS, CDR2 SASEGT. The CDR3 sequence is CASSEYGGAQGPVDYTF. The CDR3 DNA is TGTGCCAGCAGTGAATATGGTGGGGCACAGGGACCTGTTGACTACACCTTC.

This clone was counted once. The same CDR3 is also encoded by other DNA sequences in this sample. The chain employs TRBV5-1 and TRBJ1-1, with D uncertain. Trimming took off 0 bases at V and 1 base at J, with 4 bases between the two ends. Germline CDR1 reads SGHRS; CDR2 reads YFSETQ. The CDR3 is made up of 13 amino acids. CDR3 sequence reads: CASSLEGNTEAFF. The CDR3 DNA reads TGCGCCAGCAGCTTGGAAGGGAACACTGAAGCTTTCTTT.

The J gene is TRBJ2-3, the V gene TRBV5-1; 9 bases align to TRBD1. V was clipped by 4 bases and J by 2 bases; unmatched bases: 8. The germline CDR1 and CDR2 sequences are SGHRS and YFSETQ. This CDR3 has 16 amino acids. The chain's CDR3 is CASSLMTGGFTDTQYF. CDR3 DNA: TGCGCCAGCAGCCTAATGACAGGGGGTTTCACAGATACGCAGTATTTT.

The chain links TRBV5-1 to TRBJ2-3; TRBD2 is a possible D gene (5 bases). Germline V gene sequence: CDR1 SGHRS, CDR2 YFSETQ. The ends were cut back, 4 bases at V and 2 bases at J, with 20 bases in the middle. This CDR3 is built from 17 residues. The CDR3 region has the DNA TGCGCCAGCAGCCCCCTAGGGAGAACGGGCTTCACAGATACGCAGTATTTT. It is translated as CASSPLGRTGFTDTQYF.

V is TRBV24-1 and J is TRBJ1-6; maybe TRBD1 (5 bases). V lost 8 bases, J lost 0 bases, and 13 bases lay in between. Germline V gene lookup returns CDR1 KGHDR and CDR2 SFDVKD. The CDR3 runs 16 residues. The CDR3 bases are TGTGCCACCATGAGAACAGGCAGCTCCTATAATTCACCCCTCCACTTT. Protein: CATMRTGSSYNSPLHF.

This clone was seen a few times. V usage is TRBV6-6 and J usage is TRBJ2-1; the match to TRBD2 covers 13 bases. This CDR3 has 22 residues. CDR1 and CDR2 (germline): MNHNY, SVGAGI (reference sequence). V lost 7 bases and J lost 0; bases outside the gene matches: 21. The CDR3 loop is CASTYRAGRLAGGRSSYNEQFF. The CDR3 DNA sequence: TGTGCCAGCACCTATCGAGCGGGGCGACTAGCGGGGGGCCGGAGCTCCTACAATGAGCAGTTCTTC.

The chain recombines TRBV5-6 with TRBJ2-7, with 12 bases fitting TRBD2. Germline CDR1 and CDR2: SGHDT and YYEEEE. This CDR3 is built from 17 residues. V shed 1 base, J shed 2 bases, and the junction held 7 bases outside the gene matches. The CDR3 nucleotides read TGTGCCAGCAGCTTGTTACTAGCGGGAGGCCACCCCTACGAGCAGTACTTC. Translating gives CASSLLLAGGHPYEQYF.

This sequence joins TRBV5-6 and TRBJ2-5; D unresolved. The CDR3 is 13 amino acids. Deletions cut 0 bases from V and 4 bases from J, with 7 bases between. Per germline, CDR1 SGHDT and CDR2 YYEEEE. As DNA, the CDR3 is TGTGCCAGCAGCTTGGGACTGGGAGAGACCCAGTACTTC. Translated: CASSLGLGETQYF.

The J gene is TRBJ1-1, the V gene TRBV5-4, with unresolved D. V was trimmed by 3 bases and J by 4 bases, leaving 16 bases between them. Germline CDR1 and CDR2: SGHNT and YYREEE (reference sequence). The CDR3 length is 15 residues. CDR3: CASSSKVGVGTEAFF. CDR3 coding DNA: TGTGCCAGCAGCTCGAAGGTTGGGGTAGGCACTGAAGCTTTCTTT.

The rearrangement links TRBV7-2 to TRBJ2-6; D is uncertain. Trimming shortened V by 0 bases and J by 0 bases, and 6 bases separated the two germline ends. Germline V lookup: CDR1 SGHTA, CDR2 FQGNSA. The CDR3 contains 16 residues. The CDR3 sequence is CASSLAGSSGANVLTF. CDR3 DNA sequence: TGTGCCAGCAGCTTAGCGGGAAGCTCTGGGGCCAACGTCCTGACTTTC. Filled out from reference TRBV7-2 and TRBJ2-6, the complete variable domain reads GAGVSQSPSNKVTEKGKDVELRCDPISGHTALYWYRQSLGQGLEFLIYFQGNSAPDKSGLPSDRFSAERTGGSVSTLTIQRTQQEDSAVYLCASSLAGSSGANVLTFGAGSRLTVL.

The genes are TRBV19 and TRBJ2-1; D possibly matches TRBD1 or TRBD2 (5 bases each). The CDR3 totals 16 residues. With 5 bases removed from V and 0 bases from J, the gap between germline ends came to 14 bases. Germline V lookup: CDR1 LNHDA, CDR2 SQIVND (reference sequence). CDR3 DNA sequence: TGTGCCAGTAGTCACCGGGACGCCAGCTCCTACAATGAGCAGTTCTTC. Its protein product is CASSHRDASSYNEQFF.

V usage is TRBV11-3 and J usage is TRBJ2-1, with 12 bases matching TRBD2. This CDR3 has 16 residues. CDR1 is SGHNT and CDR2 is YENEEA in the germline V gene. The ends lost 5 bases at V and 10 bases at J; junction bases unmatched: 12. CDR3 residues: CASSPGRLAGAQEQFF. CDR3 DNA: TGTGCCAGCAGCCCAGGGCGACTAGCGGGAGCTCAAGAGCAGTTCTTC.

J is TRBJ1-1 and V is TRBV5-4, with 8 bases matching TRBD1. The CDR3 sequence is 14 residues long. Trimming removed 4 bases from V and 1 base from J; junction bases left unmatched: 3. Germline loops: CDR1 SGHNT, CDR2 YYREEE (reference sequence). The CDR3 reads CASSLDRGNTEAFF. The CDR3 nucleotides are TGTGCCAGCAGCCTAGACAGGGGGAACACTGAAGCTTTCTTT.

The V gene is TRBV27, the J gene TRBJ1-2; 7 bases line up with TRBD1. V lost 5 bases, J lost 4 bases, and 16 bases stayed unmatched. Looked up from germline, CDR1 is MNHEY and CDR2 is SMNVEV (reference sequence). This CDR3 comprises 17 residues. CDR3 sequence (DNA): TGTGCCAGCAGTCCTTCCGGTGGGAGGGGGCGATCCTATGGCTACACCTTC. Translation: CASSPSGGRGRSYGYTF.

The rearrangement uses TRBV5-1 and TRBJ2-7; the D is unclear. The CDR3 loop spans 13 amino acids. V gave up 5 bases and J gave up 1 base, with 10 bases separating them. CDR1 is SGHRS, CDR2 YFSETQ, per germline. The chain's CDR3 is CASRTAGSYEQYF. As DNA, the CDR3 is TGCGCCAGCAGGACTGCCGGATCCTACGAGCAGTACTTC.

CDR3 in amino acids: CASSVRGRNNNEQFF. CDR3 in DNA: TGTGCCAGCAGTGTCCGAGGGAGGAACAACAATGAGCAGTTCTTC. The chain couples TRBV2 to TRBJ2-1; possibly TRBD2 for D (6 bases). The ends were cut back, 4 bases at V and 5 bases at J, with 15 bases in the middle. CDR1 and CDR2 from the germline V gene are SNHLY and FYNNEI. The CDR3 totals 15 residues. Supplemented by reference TRBV2 and TRBJ2-1, the full variable domain reads EPEVTQTPSHQVTQMGQEVILRCVPISNHLYFYWYRQILGQKVEFLVSFYNNEISEKSEIFDDQFSVERPDGSNFTLKIRSTKLEDSAMYFCASSVRGRNNNEQFFGPGTRLTVL.